A single sample gave rise to the 20 T cell receptor beta chains below, sequenced in a study of identical twins. MiXCR, run by TCRdb on the 5' RACE reads, gives a single entry per CDR3 protein. The sample consists of 500,000 or so distinct CDR3 sequences, 14% of them appearing once. The data were also submitted as part of a second study, on yellow fever vaccine responses in identical twins.

Input material: CD4+ T cells sorted from blood. These receptors came from a woman between 18 and 29 years old in good health.

This clonotype occurred a few times. The V call is TRBV19, the J call TRBJ2-6, with D perhaps TRBD1 or TRBD2 (5 bases each). V lost 6 bases and J 2 bases, leaving 11 bases between the germline ends. Per germline, CDR1 LNHDA and CDR2 SQIVND (reference sequence). CDR3 length: 15 amino acids. The CDR3 sequence: CASREGSTGANVLTF. CDR3 DNA sequence: TGTGCCAGTAGAGAGGGGTCTACTGGGGCCAACGTCCTGACTTTC.

This clonotype showed up just a few times. This chain links TRBV6-5 with TRBJ2-1; D gene unclear. Trimming took 2 bases from V and 7 from J, leaving 9 bases between them. Germline V gene lookup returns CDR1 MNHEY and CDR2 SVGAGI. The CDR3 has 13 residues. The CDR3 region is CASSYTPWNEQFF. In DNA, the CDR3 is TGTGCCAGCAGTTACACCCCGTGGAATGAGCAGTTCTTC.

This clonotype was picked up many times. The V gene is TRBV12-3 or TRBV12-4, the J gene TRBJ1-1; TRBD1 agrees at 9 bases. J gave up 6 bases and V 2 bases, and 7 bases lay outside the gene matches. This CDR3 is 15 amino acids long. For the CDR3, the DNA is TGTGCCAGCAGTTTATGGGGACAGGGAGTGCCTGAAGCTTTCTTT. Translating it yields CASSLWGQGVPEAFF.

This clonotype has only a few counts. The chain employs TRBV7-3 and TRBJ1-2; D is undetermined. The CDR3 is 14 residues long. Germline V CDR1 and CDR2: SGHTA, FQGTGA. Trimming took off 2 bases at V and 0 bases at J, with 7 bases between the two ends. As DNA, the CDR3 is TGTGCCAGCAGCTTAGTACCAGCTAACTATGGCTACACCTTC. Its translation: CASSLVPANYGYTF.

This clonotype has more than one count but fewer than ten. This chain's CDR3 is CASSRGSYTGELFF. In nucleotides, the CDR3 is TGTGCCAGCTCGAGGGGTTCGTACACCGGGGAGCTGTTTTTT. V and J are TRBV7-3 and TRBJ2-2; possibly TRBD1 or TRBD2 for D (5 bases each). Germline-derived CDR1 and CDR2 are SGHTA and FQGTGA. CDR3 length equals 14 residues. Trimming stripped 8 bases from V and 3 bases from J, with 13 bases between.

This clonotype was detected many times. The chain links TRBV2 to TRBJ2-3, with no clear D. V was shortened by 7 bases and J by 0 bases, with 8 bases between the two germline ends. The germline V gene has CDR1 SNHLY and CDR2 FYNNEI. CDR3 length: 13 residues. CDR3 residues: CASTQLSTDTQYF. The DNA for the CDR3 is TGTGCCAGCACACAGTTAAGCACAGATACGCAGTATTTT. Combining the CDR3 with reference TRBV2 and TRBJ2-3 gives the whole variable domain EPEVTQTPSHQVTQMGQEVILRCVPISNHLYFYWYRQILGQKVEFLVSFYNNEISEKSEIFDDQFSVERPDGSNFTLKIRSTKLEDSAMYFCASTQLSTDTQYFGPGTRLTVL.

This chain joins TRBV7-6 and TRBJ1-4; no reliable D call. In germline, CDR1 is SGHVS, CDR2 FNYEAQ. CDR3 size: 15 residues. The V end was cut by 4 bases, the J end by 0 bases, with 9 bases between. CDR3 sequence (DNA): TGTGCCAGCAGCTCGCAGGCTGCAACTAATGAAAAACTGTTTTTT. It encodes CASSSQAATNEKLFF.

The sample holds a few counts of this clonotype. This chain's CDR3 is CASKPGLAVQSSYNEQFF. CDR3 DNA: TGTGCCAGCAAACCGGGACTAGCGGTACAGAGCTCCTACAATGAGCAGTTCTTC. The rearrangement joins TRBV6-1 to TRBJ2-1; 11 nucleotides line up with TRBD2. With 7 bases clipped from V and 0 bases from J, the junction kept 11 bases outside the gene matches. Per the germline V gene, CDR1 is MNHNS and CDR2 is SASEGT. This CDR3 has 18 amino acids.

CDR3 sequence reads: CASSPLMAGPGELFF. The CDR3 bases are TGTGCCAGCAGTCCCTTGATGGCGGGCCCCGGGGAGCTGTTTTTT. The genes are TRBV28 and TRBJ2-2, with D tentatively TRBD2 (5 bases). This CDR3 is built from 15 residues. V dropped 5 bases and J dropped 6 bases, with 16 bases sitting between them. CDR1 and CDR2 from the germline V gene are MDHEN and SYDVKM.

This clonotype was picked up many times. This chain connects TRBV20-1 to TRBJ2-2; no clear D gene. The CDR3 has 14 residues. V was shortened by 2 bases and J by 1 base, with 8 bases between the two germline ends. Looked up from germline, CDR1 is DFQATT and CDR2 is SNEGSKA (reference sequence). The CDR3 is CSARPTQNTGELFF. CDR3 sequence (DNA): TGCAGTGCTAGACCGACCCAGAACACCGGGGAGCTGTTTTTT.

The chain employs TRBV5-1 and TRBJ1-1; 8 nucleotides agree with TRBD1. The CDR3 totals 15 residues. Germline CDR1 and CDR2: SGHRS and YFSETQ. V lost 0 bases to trimming and J lost 3 bases; unmatched junction nucleotides: 4. CDR3 in amino acids: CASSLGGQGYTEAFF. CDR3 DNA: TGCGCCAGCAGCTTGGGCGGACAGGGATACACTGAAGCTTTCTTT.

The rearrangement uses TRBV5-5 and TRBJ2-3; TRBD2 aligns across 12 bases. J gave up 5 bases and V 3 bases, and 13 bases lay outside the gene matches. This CDR3 contains 18 residues. Germline lookup yields CDR1 SGHKS and CDR2 YYEKEE (reference sequence). The CDR3 DNA reads TGTGCCAGCAGCTCGGCTAGCGGGAGGGCCGAGGGAGTAGATACGCAGTATTTT. It encodes CASSSASGRAEGVDTQYF. Together with reference TRBV5-5 and TRBJ2-3, the CDR3 gives the full variable domain: DAGVTQSPTHLIKTRGQQVTLRCSPISGHKSVSWYQQVLGQGPQFIFQYYEKEERGRGNFPDRFSARQFPNYSSELNVNALLLGDSALYLCASSSASGRAEGVDTQYFGPGTRLTVL.

This clonotype showed up many times. A junction boundary mismatches the germline segment, possibly from a read error. The chain couples TRBV27 to TRBJ2-7; possible D gene TRBD2, 6 bases. The CDR3 is made up of 12 amino acids. Germline-derived CDR1 and CDR2 are MNHEY and SMNVEV (reference sequence). CDR3 in DNA: TGCGCCAGCAGCCTGTCCGGGGGCGAGCAGTACTTC. Protein product: CASSLSGGEQYF.

The sample holds a few counts of this clonotype. The chain carries TRBV20-1 and TRBJ2-2, with TRBD2 identical over 10 bases. The V segment lost 0 bases and the J segment 1 base; nucleotides outside the gene matches: 5. CDR1 is DFQATT and CDR2 is SNEGSKA in the germline V gene (reference sequence). The CDR3 covers 17 residues. This chain's CDR3 is CSARDGQRGGNTGELFF. CDR3 bases: TGCAGTGCTAGAGATGGCCAGCGGGGGGGGAACACCGGGGAGCTGTTTTTT.

This clonotype was seen many times. CDR3 sequence reads: CASSWAGQGLGYTF. DNA for the CDR3: TGTGCCAGCAGTTGGGCGGGACAGGGCCTTGGCTACACCTTC. This chain links TRBV12-3 or TRBV12-4 with TRBJ1-2; 9 nucleotides line up with TRBD1. The CDR3 covers 14 residues. After removal of 4 bases from V and 7 bases from J, the junction contained 7 bases not matched to a gene.

This clonotype was seen ten or more times. V gene TRBV14 combines with J gene TRBJ2-1; the D is unclear. The V end lost 3 bases, the J end lost 7 bases, and 10 bases lay between the germline ends. Germline CDR1 and CDR2: SGHDN and FVKESK. The CDR3 totals 13 residues. CDR3 nucleotide sequence: TGTGCCAGCAGCCAGTCTGGGTTGAATGAGCAGTTCTTC. Translated, it gives CASSQSGLNEQFF.

This clonotype has more than one count but fewer than ten. The V and J genes are TRBV7-8 and TRBJ1-1; D gene ambiguous. From germline, CDR1 is SGHVS and CDR2 FQNEAQ. This CDR3 has 13 amino acids. Deletions cut 2 bases from V and 11 bases from J, with 15 bases between. The CDR3, as DNA: TGTGCCAGCAGCTTAAAGGAGAGACTAAACGCTTTCTTT. Amino acid sequence: CASSLKERLNAFF.

The chain is built from TRBV18 and TRBJ2-7; no definite D call. The CDR3 contains 13 residues. The germline V and J ends were trimmed by 3 bases and 3 bases, with 9 bases remaining between them. The germline CDR1 and CDR2 sequences are KGHSH and LQKENI. The CDR3 reads CASSPASNYEQYF. DNA for the CDR3: TGTGCCAGCTCACCCGCCTCGAACTACGAGCAGTACTTC.

This clonotype was counted a few times. The chain carries TRBV7-9 and TRBJ1-5, with 9 bases aligning to TRBD1. In germline, CDR1 is SEHNR, CDR2 FQNEAQ (reference sequence). V dropped 3 bases and J dropped 3; count of bases not matched to a gene: 3. The CDR3 covers 15 residues. CDR3 region: CASSFGTGNNQPQHF. CDR3 bases: TGTGCCAGCAGCTTCGGGACAGGGAACAATCAGCCCCAGCATTTT. The whole variable domain, filled in from reference TRBV7-9 and TRBJ1-5, reads DTGVSQNPRHKITKRGQNVTFRCDPISEHNRLYWYRQTLGQGPEFLTYFQNEAQLEKSRLLSDRFSAERPKGSFSTLEIQRTEQGDSAMYLCASSFGTGNNQPQHFGDGTRLSIL.

The genes are TRBV3-1 and TRBJ2-2; 10 bases are a match to TRBD2. The CDR3 sequence is 18 residues long. V was pared by 0 bases and J by 1 base, with 5 bases of the junction left unmatched. In germline, CDR1 is LGHDT, CDR2 YNNKEL (reference sequence). The CDR3: CASSQDVASGGNTGELFF. The CDR3 bases are TGTGCCAGCAGCCAAGACGTGGCTAGCGGGGGGAACACCGGGGAGCTGTTTTTT.